The rows below give T cell receptor beta chains drawn from one sample of a study of CD8+ T cells in alopecia areata. Only in-frame clones appear in the TCRdb table, and some are missing; sequencing was by immunoSEQ multiplex PCR. The sample has about 190,000 clones; under 80% are singletons. The sample in question was CD4+ T cells sorted from blood, obtained between weeks 49 and 50, from a patient treated with tofacitinib. The origin of the receptors is a human donor with alopecia areata. The conserved cysteine and the conserved F or W are not part of the CDR3 here. The D gene is left open where the match is weak.

-,TRBV6-1,TRBJ1-1,13,ASRIEILPNTEAF
-,TRBV7-9,TRBJ2-1,10,ASSLDTDEQF
-,TRBV4-1,TRBJ2-1,17,ASSQDPGRFAASYNEQF
TRBD1,TRBV19,TRBJ1-1,12,ASSMTGVGTEAF
-,TRBV7-2,TRBJ1-1,11,ASSLGTGTEAF
-,TRBV29-1,TRBJ2-1,15,SVEGERAHRQTHEQF
TRBD2,TRBV7-2,TRBJ2-7,10,ASSLMGTTPG
-,TRBV7-7,TRBJ2-7,11,ASSRRPSGEQY
-,TRBV4-3,TRBJ2-7,14,ASSQDQGGSTYEQY
-,TRBV29-1,TRBJ2-7,14,SVEDQGGGTSYEQY
-,TRBV5-4,TRBJ1-1,14,ASSLGLSGVNTEAF
TRBD1,TRBV7-8,TRBJ2-2,15,ASSLASGQGGTGELF
-,TRBV30,TRBJ1-2,11,AWSVLRGEGYT
-,TRBV7-2,TRBJ2-6,13,ASSLAPTGANVLT
-,TRBV5-8,TRBJ2-1,11,ASSSSPRGEQF
TRBD2,TRBV5-1,TRBJ2-5,13,ASSSGLAGGETQY
TRBD1,TRBV19,TRBJ1-2,10,ASRRQGYGYT
-,TRBV29-1,TRBJ2-5,12,SVEEVTAQETQY
-,TRBV7-9,TRBJ2-7,13,ASSAPGYQTYEQY
-,TRBV18,TRBJ1-5,9,ASSPGWGKH
-,TRBV29-1,TRBJ2-7,11,SVGRKHSYEQY
-,TRBV4-2,TRBJ1-5,12,ASSQDGRNQPQH
-,TRBV30,TRBJ1-1,13,AWSPPPPRPTEAF
TRBD1,TRBV19,TRBJ2-7,12,ASSPRTGGGEQY
TRBD2,TRBV15,TRBJ2-2,14,ATSSATGGITGELF
-,TRBV4-2,TRBJ1-2,11,ASSQDSRDGYT
-,TRBV6-1,TRBJ1-1,12,ASSERGGNTEAF
TRBD1,TRBV30,TRBJ1-6,11,AWQGAGDSPLH
TRBD2,TRBV2,TRBJ2-1,12,ASRARTSGGEQF
TRBD2,TRBV4-3,TRBJ2-4,15,ASRELRGGPSQNIQY
TRBD1,TRBV2,TRBJ2-3,12,ASRDRLASSTQY
-,TRBV27,TRBJ1-2,12,ASSPGQITYGYT
-,TRBV30,TRBJ1-4,13,AWSPRDTKDEKLF
-,TRBV4-3,TRBJ2-3,13,ASSQTFDSTDTQY
-,TRBV5-1,TRBJ1-6,14,ASSLDGRVSNSPLH
-,TRBV6-5,TRBJ1-5,11,ASSRTVNQPQH
-,TRBV29-1,TRBJ2-3,14,SVEAPWAGNTDTQY
-,TRBV6-5,TRBJ1-2,12,ASSYDQANYGYT
-,TRBV2,TRBJ2-7,11,ASSVYSAYEQY
TRBD1,TRBV30,TRBJ1-1,10,AWAQGVNVAF
-,TRBV29-1,TRBJ1-1,12,SVEDSRGNTEAF
TRBD2,TRBV14,TRBJ2-7,12,ASSFGGSSYEQY
-,TRBV25-1,TRBJ1-6,13,ASSDEVLGSSPLH
-,TRBV30,TRBJ1-2,10,AWAGGNYGYT
-,TRBV9,TRBJ2-6,15,ASSRDVFSSGANVLT
-,TRBV7-8,TRBJ2-1,11,ASSFDSYNEQF
-,TRBV18,TRBJ2-7,14,ASSPQRTTGSYEQY
-,TRBV29-1,TRBJ2-3,14,SVAKSTPLATDTQY
-,TRBV4-1,TRBJ1-6,16,ASSQPDGPGTADSPLH
-,TRBV5-1,TRBJ1-6,11,ASSSLQNSPLH
TRBD1,TRBV10-3,TRBJ1-1,10,ATGGQVLGAF
-,TRBV29-1,TRBJ1-2,12,SVEDEVRLYGYT
TRBD1,TRBV18,TRBJ1-4,12,ASSDGTVSEKLF
-,TRBV27,TRBJ1-1,11,ASSLLGNTEAF
-,TRBV27,TRBJ2-7,13,ASSLSGTLSYEQY